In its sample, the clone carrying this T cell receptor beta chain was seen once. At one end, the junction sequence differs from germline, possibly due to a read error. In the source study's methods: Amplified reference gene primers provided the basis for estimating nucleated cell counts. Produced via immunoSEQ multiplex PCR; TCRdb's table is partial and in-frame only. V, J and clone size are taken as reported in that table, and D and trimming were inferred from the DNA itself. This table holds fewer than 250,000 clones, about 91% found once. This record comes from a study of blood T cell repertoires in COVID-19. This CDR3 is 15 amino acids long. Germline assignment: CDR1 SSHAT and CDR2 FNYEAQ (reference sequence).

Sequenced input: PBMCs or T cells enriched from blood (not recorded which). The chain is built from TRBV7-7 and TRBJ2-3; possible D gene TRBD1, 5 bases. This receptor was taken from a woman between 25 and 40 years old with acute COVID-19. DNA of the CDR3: TGTGCTAGCAGCTTAAATACAGGTCCGTCAGATACGCAGTATTTT. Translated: CASSLNTGPSDTQYF.